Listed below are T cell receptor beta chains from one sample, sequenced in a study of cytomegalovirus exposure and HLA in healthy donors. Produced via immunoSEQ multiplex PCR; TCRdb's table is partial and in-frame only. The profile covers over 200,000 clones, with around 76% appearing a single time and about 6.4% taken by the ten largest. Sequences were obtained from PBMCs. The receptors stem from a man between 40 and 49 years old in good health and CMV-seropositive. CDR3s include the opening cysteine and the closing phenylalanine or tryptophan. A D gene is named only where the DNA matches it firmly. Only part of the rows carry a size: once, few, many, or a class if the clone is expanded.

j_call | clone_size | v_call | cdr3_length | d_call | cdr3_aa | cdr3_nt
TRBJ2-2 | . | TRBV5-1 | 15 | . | CASSLRQGNTGELFF | TGCGCCAGCAGCTTAAGGCAGGGGAACACCGGGGAGCTGTTTTTT
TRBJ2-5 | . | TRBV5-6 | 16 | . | CASSESGGAGLETQYF | TGTGCCAGCAGCGAGAGTGGGGGCGCAGGGTTAGAGACCCAGTACTTC
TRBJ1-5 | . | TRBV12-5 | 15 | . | CASGLEGGGNQPQHF | TGTGCTAGTGGTTTGGAGGGAGGGGGCAATCAGCCCCAGCATTTT
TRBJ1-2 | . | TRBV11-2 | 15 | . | CASSTSRGALGGYTF | TGTGCCAGCAGCACCTCCCGGGGGGCCCTTGGCGGCTACACCTTC
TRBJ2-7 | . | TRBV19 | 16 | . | CASSFTGTPSAYEQYF | TGTGCCAGTAGTTTTACCGGGACTCCAAGTGCCTACGAGCAGTACTTC
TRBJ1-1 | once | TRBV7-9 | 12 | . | CASSLGRTEAFF | TGTGCCAGCAGCTTAGGGAGGACTGAAGCTTTCTTT
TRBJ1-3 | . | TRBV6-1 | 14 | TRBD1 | CASSGTGNGNTIYF | TGTGCCAGCAGTGGGACAGGGAACGGAAACACCATATATTTT
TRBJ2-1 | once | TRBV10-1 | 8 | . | CASSESVF | TGCGCCAGCAGTGAGTCCGTCTTC
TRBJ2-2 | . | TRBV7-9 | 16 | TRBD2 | CASSSAGGGVHGELFF | TGTGCCAGCAGCTCAGCGGGAGGGGGTGTACACGGGGAGCTGTTTTTT
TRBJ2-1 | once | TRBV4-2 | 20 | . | CASSQDKAGTTLRLGNEQFF | TGTGCCAGCAGCCAAGATAAGGCGGGAACTACCCTACGGCTTGGGAATGAGCAGTTCTTC
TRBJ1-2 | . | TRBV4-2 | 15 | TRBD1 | CASSQDPTGAYGYTF | TGTGCCAGCAGCCAAGATCCTACAGGGGCCTATGGCTACACCTTC
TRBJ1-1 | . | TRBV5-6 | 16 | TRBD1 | CASSLEVRGREGEAFF | TGTGCCAGCAGCTTGGAGGTCAGGGGGCGAGAGGGTGAAGCTTTCTTT
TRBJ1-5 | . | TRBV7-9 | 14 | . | CASSFSGDNQPQHF | TGTGCCAGCAGCTTCTCAGGGGACAATCAGCCCCAGCATTTT
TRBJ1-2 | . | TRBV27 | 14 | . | CASSLTGQPTGYTF | TGTGCCAGCAGTTTGACTGGACAGCCTACTGGCTACACCTTC
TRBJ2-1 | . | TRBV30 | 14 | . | CAWSNQGKEVEQFF | TGTGCCTGGAGTAACCAGGGCAAAGAGGTTGAGCAGTTCTTC
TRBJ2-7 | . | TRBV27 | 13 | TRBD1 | CASSLGQGWEQYF | TGTGCCAGCAGTCTCGGACAGGGGTGGGAGCAGTACTTC